The source of this TCR beta chain is a study of T cells in Graves' hyperthyroidism and ophthalmopathy. Study results and limitations: Patients with ophthalmopathy were separated from those with stable hyperthyroidism by a 13 V-J model.

Orbital computed tomography, thyroid ultrasound, serum thyroxine and TRAb, and clinical symptoms together informed the diagnoses. Fresh peripheral blood, around 9.2 ml of it, supplied the PBMCs. Germline V gives CDR1 GTSNPN, CDR2 SVGIG (reference sequence). V lost 0 bases and J 0 bases, leaving 9 bases between the germline ends. The CDR3 loop spans 15 amino acids. This clonotype was seen more than once but under ten times. The antigen is unknown. It was RNA transcripts that yielded the amplified TCR beta CDR3 regions. HTBI primers were the set used in a first-round RT-PCR of the TCR CDR3. Via MiXCR, TCRdb re-called the multiplex PCR reads, giving one row per CDR3 protein. This table has around 190,000 distinct CDR3 sequences, roughly 17% appearing once.

The sample consisted of blood. V usage is TRBV30 and J usage is TRBJ1-3, with unresolved D. The receptor was isolated from a woman aged 45-60 years with Graves' hyperthyroidism. Here the CDR3 DNA reads TGTGCCTGGAGTGTATCCAGTCTCTCTGGAAACACCATATATTTT. Amino acids: CAWSVSSLSGNTIYF.